A single sample gave rise to the 12 T cell receptor beta chains below, sequenced in a study of blood T cell repertoires in COVID-19. Sequencing was performed with immunoSEQ multiplex PCR; in TCRdb, only in-frame clones are kept and a portion is missing. Here the sample spans about 200,000 clones, around four fifths being singletons. The sample consisted of peripheral blood. These receptors were collected from a man aged 60 to 69 with COVID-19, enrolled during active disease.

V gene TRBV20-1 combines with J gene TRBJ2-5; 7 nucleotides match TRBD2. This CDR3 spans 13 amino acids. J gave up 4 bases and V 3 bases, and 5 bases lay outside the gene matches. Per germline, CDR1 DFQATT and CDR2 SNEGSKA (reference sequence). The CDR3 region has the DNA TGCAGTGCTAGTTTGGTAGCGGGAGAGACCCAGTACTTC. Encoded protein: CSASLVAGETQYF.

Remarks on this clone: Within the sample, other DNA sequences also encode this same CDR3. This chain uses TRBV27 with TRBJ2-7; the D gene is possibly TRBD1 (6 bases). V was clipped by 5 bases and J by 4 bases, with 12 bases between them. This CDR3 spans 13 amino acids. Per germline, CDR1 MNHEY and CDR2 SMNVEV (reference sequence). CDR3 sequence: CASSPGQTYEQYF. CDR3 in DNA: TGTGCCAGCAGTCCAGGACAGACTTACGAGCAGTACTTC.

This clone occurred a few times. V usage is TRBV9 and J usage is TRBJ1-5; D gene uncertain. V was pared by 4 bases and J by 0 bases, with 8 bases between. This CDR3 has 14 residues. Germline V CDR1 and CDR2: SGDLS, YYNGEE. CDR3 nucleotides: TGTGCCAGCAGCCCGGGTACTAGCAATCAGCCCCAGCATTTT. Translated, it gives CASSPGTSNQPQHF.

The chain recombines TRBV23-1 with TRBJ2-7, with D tentatively TRBD1 (6 bases). TRBV23-1 is an ORF, and what it does is uncertain. Trimming removed 4 bases at V and 3 bases at J, with 10 bases between. This CDR3 contains 13 residues. The CDR3: CASSPWDNYEQYF. In DNA, the CDR3 is TGCGCCAGCAGTCCCTGGGACAACTACGAGCAGTACTTC.

The rearrangement uses TRBV3-1 (or the pseudogene TRBV3-2) and TRBJ1-3; no clear D. This CDR3 is built from 15 residues. Trimming shortened V by 1 base and J by 0 bases, and 7 bases separated the two germline ends. Germline V gene lookup returns CDR1 LGHDT and CDR2 YNNKEL (reference sequence). The CDR3 region has the DNA TGTGCCAGCAGCCAAGTAGGAGGCTCTGGAAACACCATATATTTT. It yields the protein CASSQVGGSGNTIYF.

This chain links TRBV20-1 with TRBJ2-6, with TRBD2 matching 15 bases. After removal of 3 bases from V and 1 base from J, the junction contained 4 bases not matched to a gene. This CDR3 has 18 residues. The germline V gene has CDR1 DFQATT and CDR2 SNEGSKA (reference sequence). CDR3 sequence reads: CSASSGLAGGSGANVLTF. The DNA of the CDR3 is TGCAGTGCTAGTTCCGGACTAGCGGGAGGGTCTGGGGCCAACGTCCTGACTTTC.

The gene calls are TRBV30 and TRBJ1-3; 9 bases align to TRBD1. V shed 5 bases and J 3 bases; nucleotides not matched to a gene: 11. The CDR3 is 16 residues long. In germline, CDR1 is GTSNPN, CDR2 SVGIG (reference sequence). In nucleotides, the CDR3 is TGTGCCTGGGGCCCCGGGACAGGGCGAGGTGGAAACACCATATATTTT. As protein: CAWGPGTGRGGNTIYF.

The J gene is TRBJ1-1, the V gene TRBV5-1; TRBD1 might be the D (5 bases). The CDR3 covers 14 residues. Looked up from germline, CDR1 is SGHRS and CDR2 is YFSETQ. V gave up 5 bases and J gave up 1 base, with 12 bases separating them. The CDR3 is CASSGGARNTEAFF. CDR3 DNA: TGCGCCAGCAGTGGAGGGGCGCGGAACACTGAAGCTTTCTTT.

The rearrangement joins TRBV5-4 to TRBJ2-1, with TRBD1 matching over 7 bases. The V gene end was trimmed by 0 bases and the J gene end by 2 bases; junction bases not matched to a gene: 2. Per germline, CDR1 SGHNT and CDR2 YYREEE (reference sequence). The CDR3 sequence is 15 residues long. As DNA, the CDR3 is TGTGCCAGCAGCTTGGGACAGGGTACCTACAATGAGCAGTTCTTC. This gives the protein CASSLGQGTYNEQFF.

In this sample, this clone turned up once. The rearrangement links TRBV10-3 to TRBJ1-3, with 10 bases matching TRBD1. Germline V gene data show CDR1 as ENHRY and CDR2 as SYGVKD. With 10 bases clipped from V and 5 bases from J, the junction kept 8 bases outside the gene matches. This CDR3 is 14 amino acids long. CDR3 amino acids: CATQPGQGRNTIYF. The CDR3 DNA sequence: TGTGCCACACAACCGGGACAGGGGAGAAACACCATATATTTT.

J is TRBJ1-2 and V is TRBV20-1; the D is unclear. Germline CDR1 and CDR2: DFQATT and SNEGSKA (reference sequence). Trimming left V 6 bases short and J 9 bases short, with 8 bases between. The CDR3 runs to 9 residues. The CDR3 DNA reads TGCAGTGCCCCCCCTAGCTACACCTTC. Translated, it gives CSAPPSYTF.

The table lists this clone with a few counts. V is TRBV4-1 and J is TRBJ2-5; 9 bases map to TRBD1. Losses at the gene ends were 4 bases for V and 2 bases for J; bases not matched to a gene: 8. The germline V gene has CDR1 MGHRA and CDR2 YSYEKL. The CDR3 has 16 amino acids. This CDR3 is CASSPMDRGGQETQYF. Here the CDR3 DNA reads TGCGCCAGCAGCCCTATGGACAGGGGCGGGCAAGAGACCCAGTACTTC.